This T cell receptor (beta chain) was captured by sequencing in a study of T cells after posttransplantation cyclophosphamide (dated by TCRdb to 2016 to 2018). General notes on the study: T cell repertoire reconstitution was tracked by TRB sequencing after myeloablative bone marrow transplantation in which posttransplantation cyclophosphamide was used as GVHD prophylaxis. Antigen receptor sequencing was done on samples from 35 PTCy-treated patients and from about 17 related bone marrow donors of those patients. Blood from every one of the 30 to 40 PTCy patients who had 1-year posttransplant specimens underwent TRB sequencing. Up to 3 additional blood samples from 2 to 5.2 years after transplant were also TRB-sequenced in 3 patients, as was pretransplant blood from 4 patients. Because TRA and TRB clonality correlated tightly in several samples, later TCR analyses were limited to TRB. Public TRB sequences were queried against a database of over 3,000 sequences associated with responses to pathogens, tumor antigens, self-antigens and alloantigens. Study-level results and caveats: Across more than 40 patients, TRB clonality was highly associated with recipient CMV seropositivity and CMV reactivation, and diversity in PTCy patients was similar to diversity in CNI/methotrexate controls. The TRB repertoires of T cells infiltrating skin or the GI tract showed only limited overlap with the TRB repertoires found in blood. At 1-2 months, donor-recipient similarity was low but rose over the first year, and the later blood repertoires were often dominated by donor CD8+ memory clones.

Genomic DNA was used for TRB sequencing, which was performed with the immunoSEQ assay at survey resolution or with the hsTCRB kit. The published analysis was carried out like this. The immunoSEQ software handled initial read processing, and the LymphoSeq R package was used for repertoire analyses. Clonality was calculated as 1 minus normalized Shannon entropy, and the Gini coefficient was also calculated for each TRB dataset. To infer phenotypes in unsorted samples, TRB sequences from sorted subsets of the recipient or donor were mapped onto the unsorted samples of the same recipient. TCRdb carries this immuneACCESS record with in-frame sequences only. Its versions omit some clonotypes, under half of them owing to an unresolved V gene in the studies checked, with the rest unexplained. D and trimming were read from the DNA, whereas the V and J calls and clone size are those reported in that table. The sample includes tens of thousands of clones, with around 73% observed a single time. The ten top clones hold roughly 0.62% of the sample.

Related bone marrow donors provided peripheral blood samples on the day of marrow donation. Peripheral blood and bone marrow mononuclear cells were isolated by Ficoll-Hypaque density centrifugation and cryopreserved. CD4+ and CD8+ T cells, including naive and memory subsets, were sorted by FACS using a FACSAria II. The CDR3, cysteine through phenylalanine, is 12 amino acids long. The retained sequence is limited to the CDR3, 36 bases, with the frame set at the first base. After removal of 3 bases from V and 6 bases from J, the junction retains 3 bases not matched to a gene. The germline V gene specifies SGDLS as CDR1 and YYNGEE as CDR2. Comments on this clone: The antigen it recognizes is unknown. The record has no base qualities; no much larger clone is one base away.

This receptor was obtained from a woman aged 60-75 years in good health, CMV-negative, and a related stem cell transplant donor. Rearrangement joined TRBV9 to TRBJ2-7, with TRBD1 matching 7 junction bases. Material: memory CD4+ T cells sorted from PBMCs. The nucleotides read TGTGCCAGCAGCGCTACAGGGGTCGAGCAGTACTTC. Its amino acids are CASSATGVEQYF.